This passage covers 15 T cell receptor beta chains from one sample sequenced in a study of neurological immune-mediated disorders. TCRdb recomputed calls from the 5' RACE reads with MiXCR, one row per CDR3 protein. The data show 50,000 or so distinct CDR3 sequences, about 3.5% seen once. Sequenced sample: PBMCs. All receptors come from a middle-aged man with multiple sclerosis.

This clonotype has a count of ten or more. The genes are TRBV6-1 and TRBJ2-1, with 11 bases that match TRBD2. The V gene end was trimmed by 0 bases and the J gene end by 6 bases; junction bases not matched to a gene: 1. The CDR3 contains 15 residues. Germline V gene lookup returns CDR1 MNHNS and CDR2 SASEGT. The CDR3 DNA follows: TGTGCCAGCAGTGAAGCTAGCGGGGGGGCCAATGAGCAGTTCTTC. It is translated as CASSEASGGANEQFF.

This clonotype was observed many times. The chain employs TRBV7-7 and TRBJ2-5; D gene unclear. With 5 bases removed from V and 0 bases from J, the gap between germline ends came to 4 bases. The CDR3 runs 12 residues. Germline lookup yields CDR1 SSHAT and CDR2 FNYEAQ (reference sequence). The CDR3 coding sequence is TGTGCCAGCAGCCGTGACCAAGAGACCCAGTACTTC. It codes for CASSRDQETQYF.

This clonotype was seen many times. V gene TRBV20-1 combines with J gene TRBJ1-4; D is uncertain. Germline-derived CDR1 and CDR2 are DFQATT and SNEGSKA (reference sequence). This CDR3 is built from 12 residues. Trimming left V 4 bases short and J 2 bases short, with 5 bases between. The CDR3 bases are TGCAGTGCTACTGAGACTAATGAAAAACTGTTTTTT. Translating it yields CSATETNEKLFF.

This clonotype was seen many times. This chain connects TRBV7-9 to TRBJ2-3; D is perhaps TRBD2 (5 bases). The CDR3 has 14 amino acids. Germline CDR1 is SEHNR and CDR2 is FQNEAQ (reference sequence). Trimming shortened V by 6 bases and J by 1 base, and 11 bases separated the two germline ends. The CDR3 here is CASSVFGGTDTQYF. CDR3 sequence (DNA): TGTGCCAGCAGTGTTTTCGGGGGCACAGATACGCAGTATTTT.

This clonotype has ten or more counts. V and J are TRBV29-1 and TRBJ2-2, with D possibly matching TRBD2 (7 bases). The ends were cut back, 1 base at V and 5 bases at J, with 14 bases in the middle. The germline gives CDR1 SQVTM, CDR2 ANQGSEA. This CDR3 contains 15 residues. CDR3 in DNA: TGCAGCGTTGAAGCCGGGGGGCGACGAACCGGGGAGCTGTTTTTT. It translates to CSVEAGGRRTGELFF.

This clonotype was found many times. The chain links TRBV20-1 to TRBJ2-5; 12 bases are a match to TRBD2. This CDR3 spans 16 amino acids. Looked up from germline, CDR1 is DFQATT and CDR2 is SNEGSKA (reference sequence). In nucleotides, the CDR3 is TGCTCGACTCGCCGGGCTAGCGGGGGGGAGGCGGAGACCCAGTACTTC. Its translation: CSTRRASGGEAETQYF.

This clonotype appeared many times. The chain employs TRBV9 and TRBJ2-7; possible D gene TRBD2, 5 bases. Between the trimmed V and J ends, which lost 3 bases and 7 bases, there was a span of 17 bases. The CDR3 totals 14 residues. Germline V CDR1 and CDR2: SGDLS, YYNGEE. The CDR3 DNA follows: TGTGCCAGCAGCGCGCGACCGGGAACTCCGGAGCAGTACTTC. This translates into CASSARPGTPEQYF.

This clonotype was counted at least ten times. The chain combines TRBV7-3 with TRBJ2-7, with D possibly matching TRBD2 (7 bases). The CDR3 totals 12 residues. CDR1 and CDR2 from the germline V gene are SGHTA and FQGTGA. Trimming stripped 5 bases from V and 6 bases from J, with 11 bases between. The CDR3 nucleotides read TGTGCCAGCAGCCGGAGGGGGGGCGAGCAGTACTTC. Translation: CASSRRGGEQYF.

A remark on this clonotype: A much bigger clone sits one base away, suggesting this may be a read error. V is TRBV6-6 and J is TRBJ2-6; the D gene could be TRBD1 or TRBD2 (5 bases each). Looked up from germline, CDR1 is MNHNY and CDR2 is SVGAGI (reference sequence). The CDR3 is 15 amino acids. CDR3 bases: TGTGCCAGTTACCAACGGGGCTCTGGGGCCAAAGTCCTGACTTTC. Translation: CASYQRGSGAKVLTF.

This clonotype was detected many times. This rearrangement joins TRBV27 to TRBJ2-7; D remains unclear. Per the germline V gene, CDR1 is MNHEY and CDR2 is SMNVEV (reference sequence). With 5 bases removed from V and 2 bases from J, the gap between germline ends came to 19 bases. The CDR3 sequence is 16 residues long. CDR3 sequence: CASSPIGDAIPYEQYF. The DNA of the CDR3 is TGTGCCAGCAGTCCCATAGGAGACGCGATTCCCTACGAGCAGTACTTC.

This clonotype occurred many times. The V and J genes are TRBV9 and TRBJ1-6; possibly TRBD1 for D (5 bases). V dropped 4 bases and J dropped 5 bases, with 10 bases sitting between them. The CDR3 sequence is 14 residues long. Germline values: CDR1 SGDLS, CDR2 YYNGEE. CDR3 in DNA: TGTGCCAGCAGCCCGGGGGTAGATAATTCACCCCTCCACTTT. Its protein product is CASSPGVDNSPLHF. The full variable domain, completed using reference TRBV9 and TRBJ1-6, is DSGVTQTPKHLITATGQRVTLRCSPRSGDLSVYWYQQSLDQGLQFLIQYYNGEERAKGNILERFSAQQFPDLHSELNLSSLELGDSALYFCASSPGVDNSPLHFGNGTRLTVT.

This clonotype was detected ten times or more. The CDR3, as DNA: TGTGCCAGCAGGAACGGATACTCTGGGGCCAACGTCCTGACTTTC. Encoded protein: CASRNGYSGANVLTF. The chain uses TRBV9 and TRBJ2-6; D remains ambiguous. The CDR3 sequence is 15 residues long. The germline CDR1 and CDR2 sequences are SGDLS and YYNGEE. The V and J ends lost 5 bases and 0 bases respectively, with 9 bases between them.

This clonotype appeared many times. The chain recombines TRBV7-2 with TRBJ1-1; D is ambiguous. The CDR3 loop spans 12 amino acids. V was shortened by 1 base and J by 8 bases, with 8 bases between the two germline ends. Germline values: CDR1 SGHTA, CDR2 FQGNSA. The CDR3 DNA is TGTGCCAGCAGCTTAGAAGTGGGAGAAGCTTTCTTT. This sequence encodes CASSLEVGEAFF.

The chain links TRBV10-2 to TRBJ2-2; D ambiguous. Germline V CDR1 and CDR2: WSHSY, SAAADI. There are 13 residues in the CDR3. The ends were cut back, 7 bases at V and 2 bases at J, with 8 bases in the middle. The CDR3 DNA is TGCGCCAGCACGAAGGGTAACACCGGGGAGCTGTTTTTT. Its protein is CASTKGNTGELFF.

This clonotype was detected many times. This chain joins TRBV5-5 and TRBJ2-2, with D unclear. Deletions cut 4 bases from V and 3 bases from J, with 13 bases between. Germline V gives CDR1 SGHKS, CDR2 YYEKEE (reference sequence). CDR3 size: 15 residues. The DNA of the CDR3 is TGTGCCAGCAGCGTCAGTTCGACCTACACCGGGGAGCTGTTTTTT. As protein: CASSVSSTYTGELFF.